These 4 T cell receptor beta chains originate from one sample sequenced in a study of T-cell reconstitution after alpha-beta-depleted transplantation in children. As it was prepared, the TCRbeta library received unique molecular identifiers. Using its own MiXCR run on the PCR reads, TCRdb lists one record per CDR3 protein. The profile shows approximately 630,000 distinct CDR3 sequences, 10% to 15% of them singletons. Sequenced here: PBMCs, sampled before TCRalphabeta/CD19-depleted stem cell transplant. The receptors come from a girl aged 2-10 years with congenital amegakaryocytic thrombocytopenia, due to receive a stem cell transplant.

This clonotype came up a few times. This sequence joins TRBV6-6 and TRBJ2-3, with 8 positions matching TRBD2. The CDR3 consists of 12 residues. CDR1 MNHNY and CDR2 SVGAGI come from the germline V gene (reference sequence). CDR3 sequence reads: CATSEDPDTQYF. In nucleotides, the CDR3 is TGTGCGACTAGCGAAGACCCAGATACGCAGTATTTT.

This clonotype was seen ten or more times. The J gene is TRBJ2-1, the V gene TRBV7-2; 7 bases are shared with TRBD2. The V gene end was trimmed by 5 bases and the J gene end by 4 bases; junction bases not matched to a gene: 5. CDR1 and CDR2 (germline): SGHTA, FQGNSA. This CDR3 spans 14 amino acids. The CDR3 DNA reads as TGTGCCAGCAGCAGAGGACTAGAGTACAATGAGCAGTTCTTC. This gives the protein CASSRGLEYNEQFF.

This clonotype was detected a few times. This chain uses TRBV10-3 with TRBJ2-1; 7 bases align to TRBD2. V was clipped by 0 bases and J by 1 base; unmatched bases: 3. The CDR3 is made up of 16 amino acids. Looked up from germline, CDR1 is ENHRY and CDR2 is SYGVKD. CDR3 bases: TGTGCCATCAGTGAGTCACTTAGCGGGTCCTACAATGAGCAGTTCTTC. Protein sequence: CAISESLSGSYNEQFF.

This clonotype was seen ten or more times. The chain uses TRBV29-1 and TRBJ2-3; TRBD2 is a possible D gene (5 bases). CDR1 is SQVTM, CDR2 ANQGSEA, per germline. V shed 6 bases and J shed 5 bases, with 15 bases lying between them. The CDR3 sequence is 13 residues long. CDR3 sequence (DNA): TGCAGCGTCGGTCTAGCCCCCGGAGATACGCAGTATTTT. Residues: CSVGLAPGDTQYF.